Presented here are 13 T cell receptor beta chains from one specimen sequenced in a study of regulatory T cells in long-lasting Graves disease. TCR beta libraries were built with iRepertoire HTBI primers and Arm-PCR of CDR3 regions. TCRdb used MiXCR to reprocess the multiplex PCR reads, holding one entry per CDR3 protein. Here the sample spans roughly 400,000 distinct CDR3 sequences, roughly 20% being singletons. The time point here: persistent/refractory GD, antithyroid drugs over 5 years with positive TRAb. From PBMCs, RNA was extracted and then used to make the TCR library. The specimen was peripheral blood mononuclear cells (PBMCs), collected when the disease was refractory, from a patient treated with antithyroid drugs. The receptors originated from a female donor with Graves disease.

The gene calls are TRBV10-3 and TRBJ1-5; TRBD1 is a possible D gene (5 bases). The germline V and J ends were trimmed by 3 bases and 7 bases, with 13 bases remaining between them. The germline CDR1 and CDR2 sequences are ENHRY and SYGVKD. The CDR3 has 14 amino acids. CDR3 nucleotides: TGTGCCATCAGTGAAGGGCAGGAGGGGCAGCCCCAGCATTTT. As protein: CAISEGQEGQPQHF.

This clonotype was observed at least ten times. The gene calls are TRBV12-3 or TRBV12-4 and TRBJ2-2; 7 nucleotides line up with TRBD2. CDR3 length: 17 amino acids. J was trimmed by 5 bases and V by 6 bases; bases with no gene match: 15. CDR3 nucleotides: TGTGCCAGCAGGCATGCCTTTTTGACTAGCTCTACCGGGGAGCTGTTTTTT. This translates into CASRHAFLTSSTGELFF.

Note on this clonotype: This sequence may be a read error, since a much larger clone differs from it by one base. The chain couples TRBV2 to TRBJ2-5, with a weak D call TRBD1 (6 bases). The CDR3 contains 19 residues. CDR1 and CDR2 (germline): SNHLY, FYNNEI. V was trimmed by 5 bases and J by 4 bases, leaving 29 bases between them. CDR3: CASSYRPEQGTAQRETQYF. Written as DNA, the CDR3 is TGTGCCAGCAGTTATCGACCAGAACAGGGTACGGCCCAACGAGAGACCCAGTACTTC.

This clonotype was counted ten times or more. This rearrangement joins TRBV20-1 to TRBJ2-5, with D possibly TRBD1 on 6 matching bases. Trimming removed 1 base from V and 2 bases from J, with 11 bases in between. Germline assignment: CDR1 DFQATT and CDR2 SNEGSKA (reference sequence). The CDR3 sequence is 14 residues long. The CDR3 sequence is CSARVQGGQETQYF. The CDR3 DNA is TGCAGTGCTAGAGTACAGGGTGGGCAAGAGACCCAGTACTTC.

The chain recombines TRBV2 with TRBJ2-3; D unresolved. Trimming cost V 4 bases and J 2 bases, with 4 bases left between them. The CDR3 is 12 amino acids. Germline V CDR1 and CDR2: SNHLY, FYNNEI. CDR3 residues: CASSGYTDTQYF. The CDR3 coding sequence is TGTGCCAGCAGTGGCTACACAGATACGCAGTATTTT.

The chain has TRBV19 and TRBJ2-6, with TRBD1 as a possible D gene (6 bases). This CDR3 comprises 17 residues. V lost 5 bases and J 0 bases, leaving 14 bases between the germline ends. Germline V lookup: CDR1 LNHDA, CDR2 SQIVND (reference sequence). Here the CDR3 reads CASSFRDTRSGANVLTF. The DNA for the CDR3 is TGTGCCAGTAGTTTCCGGGACACCCGCTCTGGGGCCAACGTCCTGACTTTC.

This clonotype was seen many times. The chain joins TRBV29-1 to TRBJ2-5, with 14 bases fitting TRBD2. The CDR3 spans 13 residues. Trimming at V came to 6 bases and at J to 4 bases, leaving 1 base not matched to a gene. The V gene's germline CDR1 is SQVTM and CDR2 ANQGSEA. CDR3 protein: CSVGLAGGETQYF. CDR3 DNA: TGCAGCGTAGGACTAGCGGGGGGAGAGACCCAGTACTTC. Drawing the rest from reference TRBV29-1 and TRBJ2-5, the complete variable domain is SAVISQKPSRDICQRGTSLTIQCQVDSQVTMMFWYRQQPGQSLTLIATANQGSEATYESGFVIDKFPISRPNLTFSTLTVSNMSPEDSSIYLCSVGLAGGETQYFGPGTRLLVL.

This clonotype has a handful of counts. The J gene is TRBJ1-4, the V gene TRBV7-9; D is perhaps TRBD1 (5 bases). Germline assignment: CDR1 SEHNR and CDR2 FQNEAQ (reference sequence). The V gene lost 1 base and the J gene lost 5 bases, with 20 bases spanning the gap. This CDR3 is built from 18 residues. The CDR3 region has the DNA TGTGCCAGCAGCTTAGGAGGGGTAACAGGTGGTCCCAATGAAAAACTGTTTTTT. Its translation is CASSLGGVTGGPNEKLFF.

This chain uses TRBV19 with TRBJ1-1, with D hard to call. V was clipped by 7 bases and J by 1 base, with 10 bases between them. The CDR3 covers 13 residues. CDR1 is LNHDA and CDR2 is SQIVND in the germline V gene (reference sequence). The CDR3 loop is CASTLQSNTEAFF. CDR3 bases: TGTGCCAGTACCCTCCAGTCGAACACTGAAGCTTTCTTT. Full variable domain (remainder filled in from reference TRBV19 and TRBJ1-1): DGGITQSPKYLFRKEGQNVTLSCEQNLNHDAMYWYRQDPGQGLRLIYYSQIVNDFQKGDIAEGYSVSREKKESFPLTVTSAQKNPTAFYLCASTLQSNTEAFFGQGTRLTVV.

This clonotype showed up many times. The V call is TRBV18, the J call TRBJ2-4; D is unresolved. The CDR3 is 12 amino acids. The V end was cut by 3 bases, the J end by 9 bases, with 9 bases between. In germline, CDR1 is KGHSH, CDR2 LQKENI. The CDR3 reads CASSPSVGIQYF. CDR3 coding DNA: TGTGCCAGCTCACCCTCGGTTGGCATTCAGTACTTC.

The chain combines TRBV29-1 with TRBJ1-5; 7 bases agree with TRBD1. CDR1 and CDR2 from the germline V gene are SQVTM and ANQGSEA. This CDR3 contains 12 residues. The V segment lost 2 bases and the J segment 5 bases; nucleotides outside the gene matches: 0. CDR3 coding DNA: TGCAGCGTTGAACAGGGGGATCAGCCCCAGCATTTT. Encoded protein: CSVEQGDQPQHF.

This clonotype has only a few counts. This sequence may be a read error, since a much larger clone differs from it by one base. The chain carries TRBV24-1 and TRBJ2-7; no definite D call. The CDR3 spans 16 residues. The germline V gene has CDR1 KGHDR and CDR2 SFDVKD. CDR3 amino acids: CATSDFVRRSAYEQHF. CDR3 nucleotide sequence: TGTGCCACCAGTGATTTTGTCAGAAGGAGCGCCTACGAGCAGCACTTC.

A word on this clonotype: Since a much larger clone is just one base distant, this may be a read error. The missing conserved phenylalanine or tryptophan at the end of this CDR3 makes a read error likely. The J gene is TRBJ1-2, the V gene TRBV7-9; D gene ambiguous. Per germline, CDR1 SEHNR and CDR2 FQNEAQ (reference sequence). V lost 1 base and J 4 bases, leaving 13 bases between the germline ends. This CDR3 region has 15 residues. The CDR3 DNA sequence: TGTGCCAGCAGCTTAGGGGCACAGAAGAGCTATGGCTACACCGTC. Residues: CASSLGAQKSYGYTV.